The T cell receptor beta chain described here comes from a study of blood T cell repertoires in COVID-19. Study-wide context: Acute and convalescent COVID-19 specimens originated in the United States, Italy and Spain. Nucleic acid was either cDNA or gDNA, and it came from T cells, B-cell-depleted T cells, or PBMCs.

While infection was still active, Seattle patients were enrolled and then followed longitudinally. This CDR3 spans 11 amino acids. Per germline, CDR1 DFQATT and CDR2 SNEGSKA (reference sequence). Trimming stripped 5 bases from V and 4 bases from J, with 8 bases between. Assay: immunoSEQ multiplex PCR; the TCRdb copy retains only in-frame clones and omits some. The sample holds 300,000 to 400,000 clones, roughly 90% seen once. The TCR was taken from a man aged 25-45 years with COVID-19, enrolled during active disease. The V and J genes are TRBV20-1 and TRBJ1-2, with D unresolved. Sample: peripheral blood. CDR3 DNA sequence: TGCAGTGCTGAGTTTTTCTATGGCTACACCTTC. The encoded protein is CSAEFFYGYTF.